The rows below give T cell receptor beta chains drawn from one sample of a study of technical replicates of blood from a few donors. Some clones are missing from TCRdb's copy, which holds only in-frame ones; the method was immunoSEQ multiplex PCR. This sample has under 15,000 clones, with 80% to 95% found just once. The sequenced material came from PBMCs. The receptor source for this set is a human donor in good health. Both conserved end residues are part of each CDR3. D genes are given only for firm matches. The listing skips clone size in some rows; elsewhere it reads once, few, many or a size class.

j_gene,v_gene,abundance,d_gene,CDR3nt,CDR3aa
TRBJ2-5,TRBV2,.,.,TGTGCCAGCTCGCGGTGGGGGGGGCCGGAGACCCAGTACTTC,CASSRWGGPETQYF
TRBJ2-7,TRBV19,.,TRBD1,TGTGCCAGTAGTCGTACAGGGGGCGACCCCCCCTCCTACGAGCAGTACTTC,CASSRTGGDPPSYEQYF
TRBJ2-7,TRBV27,.,TRBD1,TGTGCCAGCAGAGCGACCGGGACAGGCTTCTACGAGCAGTACTTC,CASRATGTGFYEQYF
TRBJ2-6,TRBV11-2,.,.,TGTGCCAGCAGCTTAGGAGGAGTCCGGGGCGTCCTGACTTTC,CASSLGGVRGVLTF
TRBJ1-5,TRBV19,.,.,TGTGCCAGTAGCTCTGGGCATAGCAATCAGCCCCAGCATTTT,CASSSGHSNQPQHF
TRBJ2-7,TRBV7-2,.,TRBD2,TGTGCCAGCAGCCGGACTAGCGGGTTCAACTACGAGCAGTACTTC,CASSRTSGFNYEQYF
TRBJ1-5,TRBV6-1,.,TRBD1,TGTGCCAGCGGCACAGGGGGCAATTATCAGCCCCAGCATTTT,CASGTGGNYQPQHF
TRBJ2-5,TRBV7-9,.,.,TGTGCCAGCAGCTCTGACTCCCTCCTCTCCCCGCAGACCCAGTACTTC,CASSSDSLLSPQTQYF
TRBJ2-5,TRBV6-6,.,TRBD2,TGTGCCAGCACCGGGGGGGTAGAGACCCAGTACTTC,CASTGGVETQYF
TRBJ2-5,TRBV30,few,.,TGTGCCTGGAGTCGGGTGGGGGCCGGGACCCAGTACTTC,CAWSRVGAGTQYF
TRBJ1-4,TRBV29-1,.,TRBD1,TGCAGCGTAGGGACAGGGACTGGGGAAAAACTGTTTTTT,CSVGTGTGEKLFF
TRBJ1-5,TRBV5-1,once,TRBD1,TGCGCCAGCAGCTTGGGACAGGGGGGTCAGCCCCAGCATTTT,CASSLGQGGQPQHF
TRBJ2-3,TRBV2,.,TRBD2,TGTGCCAGCAGGGGACTAGCGGGCCCCACAGATACGCAGTATTTT,CASRGLAGPTDTQYF
TRBJ2-5,TRBV5-4,.,TRBD1,TGTGCCACCCAAGAGGGGACAGGGGTTTTCGAGACCCAGTACTTC,CATQEGTGVFETQYF
TRBJ2-7,TRBV13,.,TRBD1,TGTGCCAGCCTAACCAGGGGGAATCTCTACGAGCAGTACTTC,CASLTRGNLYEQYF
TRBJ2-7,TRBV30,.,TRBD2,TGTGCCTGGAGTAGGGCGGCGGGAGGGCCTTGGGAGCAGTACTTC,CAWSRAAGGPWEQYF
TRBJ1-2,TRBV5-1,.,.,TGCGCCAGCAGCCCCGGGGGACCAGCTAACTATGGCTACACCTTC,CASSPGGPANYGYTF
TRBJ2-5,TRBV7-9,.,TRBD2,TGTGCCAGCAGCCCATGGACTAGCGGGAGGGGTCAAGAGACCCAGTACTTC,CASSPWTSGRGQETQYF
TRBJ1-2,TRBV28,once,.,TGTGCCAGCAGTTTAATTGGGGGCAGCGGTGGCTACACCTTC,CASSLIGGSGGYTF
TRBJ2-3,TRBV12-5,.,TRBD2,TGTGCTAGTGGATATCGGACTAGCGGGAACGATACGCAGTATTTT,CASGYRTSGNDTQYF